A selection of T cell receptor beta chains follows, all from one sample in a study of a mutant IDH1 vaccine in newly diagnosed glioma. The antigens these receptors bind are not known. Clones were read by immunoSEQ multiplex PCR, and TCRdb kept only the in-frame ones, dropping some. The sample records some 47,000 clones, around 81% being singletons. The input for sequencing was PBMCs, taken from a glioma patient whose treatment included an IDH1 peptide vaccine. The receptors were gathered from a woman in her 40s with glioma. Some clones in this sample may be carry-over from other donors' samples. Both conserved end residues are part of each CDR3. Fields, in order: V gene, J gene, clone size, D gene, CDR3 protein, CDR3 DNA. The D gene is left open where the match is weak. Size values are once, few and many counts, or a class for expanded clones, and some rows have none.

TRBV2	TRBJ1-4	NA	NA	CASIRQPTTNEKLFF	TGTGCCAGCATACGGCAGCCCACCACTAATGAAAAACTGTTTTTT
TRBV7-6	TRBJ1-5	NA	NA	CASSLLGGQSNQPQHF	TGTGCCAGCAGCCTCCTAGGGGGGCAAAGCAATCAGCCCCAGCATTTT
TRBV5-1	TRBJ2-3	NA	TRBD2	CASRIGRTTDTQYF	TGCGCCAGCAGGATCGGGAGGACCACAGATACGCAGTATTTT
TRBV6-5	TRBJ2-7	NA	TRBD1	CASSGTETYEQYF	TGTGCCAGCAGTGGGACAGAAACCTACGAGCAGTACTTC
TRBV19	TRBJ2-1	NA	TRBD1	CASAGTAYNEQFF	TGTGCCAGCGCCGGGACAGCCTACAATGAGCAGTTCTTC
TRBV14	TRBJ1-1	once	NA	CASSQDMAMNTEAFF	TGTGCCAGCAGCCAAGATATGGCCATGAACACTGAAGCTTTCTTT
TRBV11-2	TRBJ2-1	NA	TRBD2	CASSRGDHNEQFF	TGTGCCAGCAGCCGGGGGGACCACAATGAGCAGTTCTTC
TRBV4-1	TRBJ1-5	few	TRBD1	CASSRDRGFNQPQHF	TGCGCCAGCAGCCGGGACAGGGGGTTTAATCAGCCCCAGCATTTT
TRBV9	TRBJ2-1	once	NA	CASSVGSNNEQFF	TGTGCCAGCAGCGTGGGGAGTAACAATGAGCAGTTCTTC
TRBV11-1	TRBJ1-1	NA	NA	CASSLERASTEAFF	TGTGCCAGCAGCTTAGAAAGGGCCAGTACTGAAGCTTTCTTT
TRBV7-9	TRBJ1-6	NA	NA	CASSLGGDIGSPLHF	TGTGCCAGCAGCTTGGGGGGGGATATTGGTTCACCCCTCCACTTT
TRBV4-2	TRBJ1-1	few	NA	CASSQDLTVTEAFF	TGTGCCAGCAGCCAAGATCTGACAGTCACTGAAGCTTTCTTT
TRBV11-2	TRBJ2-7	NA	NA	CASSLGAYEQYF	TGTGCCAGCAGCTTAGGGGCCTACGAGCAGTACTTC